These 23 T cell receptor beta chains were sequenced from one sample in a study of CD8 T cells in ankylosing spondylitis. TCRdb reprocessed the 5' RACE reads with MiXCR, giving one entry per CDR3 protein. The sample shows 100,000 to 150,000 distinct CDR3 sequences, roughly an eighth of them seen only once. Sequenced input: blood, either unsorted or a sorted T cell fraction (not recorded which). The receptor set was obtained from a female donor with ankylosing spondylitis or in good health (not recorded which).

This clonotype was detected many times. The chain uses TRBV7-6 and TRBJ2-7, with 9 bases lining up with TRBD2. V gave up 2 bases and J gave up 2 bases; unmatched junction bases: 4. The length of the CDR3 is 15 residues. Germline CDR1 SGHVS, CDR2 FNYEAQ. DNA for the CDR3: TGTGCCAGCAGCTTATTGGCTAGCGGGACCTACGAGCAGTACTTC. Translated, it gives CASSLLASGTYEQYF.

This clonotype was detected many times. V and J are TRBV7-3 and TRBJ2-1, with TRBD2 matching 8 bases. The germline gives CDR1 SGHTA, CDR2 FQGTGA. The CDR3 consists of 14 residues. Trimming cost V 3 bases and J 4 bases; bases outside gene matches: 2. CDR3 protein: CASSFSGKYNEQFF. The CDR3 DNA follows: TGTGCCAGCAGCTTTAGCGGGAAGTACAATGAGCAGTTCTTC.

The CDR3 nucleotides read TGTGCCATCAGTGAGCCCGGGACAGGGAGTTCCTACGAGCAGTACTTC. Its protein is CAISEPGTGSSYEQYF. The genes are TRBV10-3 and TRBJ2-7, with 9 bases that match TRBD1. Germline CDR1 is ENHRY and CDR2 is SYGVKD. Unmatched junction bases numbered 6, after V lost 2 bases and J lost 1 base. The CDR3 spans 16 residues.

Note on this clonotype: An end of the junction differs from the germline gene, which may be a read error. The V and J genes are TRBV7-7 and TRBJ2-1; the D is unclear. Germline CDR1 and CDR2: SSHAT and FNYEAQ (reference sequence). The CDR3 length is 15 residues. The DNA of the CDR3 is TGTGCTAGCAGCTTATCCCGGAGCTCCTACAATGAGCAGTTCTTC. It encodes CASSLSRSSYNEQFF.

The chain is built from TRBV7-2 and TRBJ1-2, with D perhaps matching TRBD1 (5 bases). Germline loops: CDR1 SGHTA, CDR2 FQGNSA. The CDR3 loop spans 13 amino acids. The V end lost 2 bases, the J end lost 7 bases, and 11 bases lay between the germline ends. The CDR3 DNA sequence: TGTGCCAGCAGCTTAATTTGGGGCTCTGGCTACACCTTC. Encoded protein: CASSLIWGSGYTF.

The genes are TRBV29-1 and TRBJ1-1; no clear D gene. CDR3 length: 11 amino acids. V was pared by 3 bases and J by 9 bases, with 11 bases between. Germline-derived CDR1 and CDR2 are SQVTM and ANQGSEA. CDR3 region: CSVDRTHQAFF. The CDR3 nucleotides are TGCAGCGTTGACAGGACTCACCAAGCTTTCTTT.

This clonotype has a handful of counts. The V and J genes are TRBV5-1 and TRBJ2-7; D uncertain. Per the germline V gene, CDR1 is SGHRS and CDR2 is YFSETQ. The V gene lost 0 bases and the J gene lost 12 bases, with 10 bases spanning the gap. This CDR3 has 11 amino acids. The CDR3 DNA sequence: TGCGCCAGCAGCTTGGCCGGGTCATTGTACTTC. This translates into CASSLAGSLYF.

About this clonotype: A much larger clone is a single base away; this may be a read error. The chain links TRBV5-5 to TRBJ1-1; D uncertain. Germline CDR1 SGHKS, CDR2 YYEKEE (reference sequence). There are 14 residues in the CDR3. Here the CDR3 DNA reads TGTGCCGGCAGCTTGACTTTCATGAACACTGAAGCTTTCTTT. This translates into CAGSLTFMNTEAFF.

The chain employs TRBV5-5 and TRBJ1-5; TRBD1 aligns across 10 bases. The CDR3 has 16 residues. In germline, CDR1 is SGHKS, CDR2 YYEKEE (reference sequence). With 3 bases clipped from V and 1 base from J, the junction kept 4 bases outside the gene matches. The CDR3 sequence is CASSWGQGLSNQPQHF. The DNA of the CDR3 is TGTGCCAGCAGCTGGGGACAGGGGTTAAGCAATCAGCCCCAGCATTTT.

About this clonotype: Given a much more abundant clone one base away, this may be a read error. The chain uses TRBV28 and TRBJ1-3, with D hard to call. This CDR3 is built from 14 residues. Germline loops: CDR1 MDHEN, CDR2 SYDVKM. This chain's CDR3 is CANSFVNSGNTIYF. DNA for the CDR3: TGTGCCAACAGTTTTGTGAACTCTGGAAACACCATATATTTT.

The sample holds many counts of this clonotype. The genes are TRBV20-1 and TRBJ1-1; D gene unclear. The germline V gene has CDR1 DFQATT and CDR2 SNEGSKA (reference sequence). This CDR3 has 14 residues. V was clipped by 3 bases and J by 1 base, with 12 bases between them. This chain's CDR3 is CSASLYPKNTEAFF. The CDR3, as DNA: TGCAGTGCTAGTCTTTATCCGAAGAACACTGAAGCTTTCTTT.

V gene TRBV20-1 combines with J gene TRBJ1-5; D remains unclear. V lost 1 base and J lost 3, with 13 bases in between. The CDR3 spans 15 residues. In germline, CDR1 is DFQATT, CDR2 SNEGSKA (reference sequence). The CDR3 DNA sequence: TGCAGTGCTAGAGGATACAGCATCGACAATCAGCCCCAGCATTTT. This sequence encodes CSARGYSIDNQPQHF.

In its sample, this clonotype was seen many times. The chain couples TRBV20-1 to TRBJ2-1; D might be TRBD1 (6 bases). Between the trimmed V and J ends, which lost 7 bases and 6 bases, there was a span of 19 bases. Germline values: CDR1 DFQATT, CDR2 SNEGSKA (reference sequence). This CDR3 contains 14 residues. The CDR3 is CSGRRAGAGNEQFF. CDR3 nucleotide sequence: TGCAGTGGGAGAAGGGCAGGGGCCGGCAATGAGCAGTTCTTC.

This clonotype was counted at least ten times. The chain uses TRBV20-1 and TRBJ2-7, with 9 nucleotides matching TRBD2. The germline CDR1 and CDR2 sequences are DFQATT and SNEGSKA (reference sequence). The J segment lost 2 bases and the V segment lost 3 bases, leaving 2 bases of the junction unmatched. The CDR3 runs 13 residues. The CDR3 protein is CSASSGGTYEQYF. The CDR3 DNA follows: TGCAGTGCTAGCAGCGGGGGGACCTACGAGCAGTACTTC.

In this sample, this clonotype turned up many times. The chain links TRBV28 to TRBJ2-7; possible D gene TRBD1, 5 bases. Germline V gives CDR1 MDHEN, CDR2 SYDVKM. The germline V and J ends were trimmed by 5 bases and 2 bases, with 13 bases remaining between them. This CDR3 has 14 residues. The chain's CDR3 is CASSPLGAAYEQYF. CDR3 bases: TGTGCCAGCAGTCCCCTAGGGGCCGCCTACGAGCAGTACTTC. The full variable domain, completed using reference TRBV28 and TRBJ2-7, is DVKVTQSSRYLVKRTGEKVFLECVQDMDHENMFWYRQDPGLGLRLIYFSYDVKMKEKGDIPEGYSVSREKKERFSLILESASTNQTSMYLCASSPLGAAYEQYFGPGTRLTVT.

The table lists this clonotype with a few counts. The chain uses TRBV10-3 and TRBJ2-1; 8 nucleotides agree with TRBD1. This CDR3 comprises 14 residues. Per germline, CDR1 ENHRY and CDR2 SYGVKD. The J segment lost 8 bases and the V segment lost 6 bases, leaving 9 bases of the junction unmatched. The CDR3 region is CAIRIGQGGDEQFF. Written as DNA, the CDR3 is TGTGCCATCAGGATTGGACAGGGCGGGGATGAGCAGTTCTTC.

This clonotype was picked up many times. V usage is TRBV5-1 and J usage is TRBJ2-1, with D perhaps matching TRBD2 (5 bases). Germline lookup yields CDR1 SGHRS and CDR2 YFSETQ. V lost 5 bases and J 6 bases, leaving 12 bases between the germline ends. The CDR3 has 13 amino acids. The CDR3 nucleotides read TGCGCCAGCAGACCTCCCGGGATCAATGAGCAGTTCTTC. The encoded protein is CASRPPGINEQFF.

As regards this clonotype: This could be a read error, since a much larger clone is one nucleotide away. The chain recombines TRBV20-1 with TRBJ2-7; 7 bases match TRBD2. Germline assignment: CDR1 DFQATT and CDR2 SNEGSKA (reference sequence). The junction had 7 bases not matched to a gene; V was cut back by 8 bases and J by 3 bases. This CDR3 is built from 12 residues. In DNA form, the CDR3 reads TGCAGTACTAAAGGGAGGGACTACGAGCAGTACTTC. Translation gives CSTKGRDYEQYF.

This clonotype was found many times. The V gene is TRBV30, the J gene TRBJ1-1; tentative D call: TRBD1 (6 bases). V was trimmed by 2 bases and J by 2 bases, leaving 15 bases between them. This CDR3 region has 15 residues. CDR1 is GTSNPN, CDR2 SVGIG, per germline (reference sequence). CDR3 DNA sequence: TGTGCCTGGAGTCCGGATCCGGGGGCTAACACTGAAGCTTTCTTT. It codes for CAWSPDPGANTEAFF. The variable domain in full, completed from reference TRBV30 and TRBJ1-1, reads SQTIHQWPATLVQPVGSPLSLECTVEGTSNPNLYWYRQAAGRGLQLLFYSVGIGQISSEVPQNLSASRPQDRQFILSSKKLLLSDSGFYLCAWSPDPGANTEAFFGQGTRLTVV.

The J gene is TRBJ1-1, the V gene TRBV7-8; D is possibly TRBD1 (5 bases). CDR1 SGHVS and CDR2 FQNEAQ come from the germline V gene. Deletions cut 1 base from V and 3 bases from J, with 12 bases between. The CDR3 runs 15 residues. The CDR3 coding sequence is TGTGCCAGCAGCTTAGGCGCAGGGCAGTACACTGAAGCTTTCTTT. Protein product: CASSLGAGQYTEAFF.

This rearrangement joins TRBV5-6 to TRBJ1-6; no definite D call. Germline V gene data show CDR1 as SGHDT and CDR2 as YYEEEE. This CDR3 region has 15 residues. V lost 1 base to trimming and J lost 7 bases, with 12 bases between them. CDR3 residues: CASSLLVRENSPLHF. In nucleotides, the CDR3 is TGTGCCAGCAGCTTGCTTGTCCGAGAGAATTCACCCCTCCACTTT.

This clonotype showed up just a few times. The rearrangement links TRBV9 to TRBJ1-3; no reliable D call. The CDR3 runs to 12 residues. Trimming took 6 bases from V and 0 from J, leaving 4 bases between them. Germline V gives CDR1 SGDLS, CDR2 YYNGEE. As DNA, the CDR3 is TGTGCCAGCACCAACTCTGGAAACACCATATATTTT. This codes for CASTNSGNTIYF.

This clonotype was seen a handful of times. The chain combines TRBV27 with TRBJ2-7, with D possibly called TRBD1 or TRBD2 (5 bases each). Looked up from germline, CDR1 is MNHEY and CDR2 is SMNVEV (reference sequence). CDR3 size: 16 residues. Trimming cost V 2 bases and J 2 bases, with 16 bases left between them. This CDR3 is CASSLRTGTETYEQYF. Here the CDR3 DNA reads TGTGCCAGCAGTTTACGAACCGGGACGGAGACCTACGAGCAGTACTTC.